This T cell receptor (beta chain) is from a study of shared clonotypes between healthy human individuals (dated by TCRdb to the early 2020s). About the investigation overall: Two women and three men aged 18 to 49 years were included in the cohort. Per donor, three plates each were used for CD4 naive and CD4 memory, two for CD8 naive, and one for CD8 memory. Blood TCR repertoires of about five healthy adults were deeply sequenced to estimate repertoire size and the extent of clonotype sharing between individuals. To increase sequencing depth and limit assay-specific biases, different laboratories used diverse techniques to prepare libraries and sequence TCR repertoires. Per donor, leukapheresis produced somewhere between about 0.9 and 9.5 billion PBMCs.

The donors were healthy, HIV-negative adults who had no recently reported acute infections or vaccinations. Only Caucasian adults living in Nashville, Tennessee, USA were represented among the donors. CD4+ T cells were enriched by magnetic negative selection, after which naive cells were positively selected on CD45RA and the negative fraction was taken as the memory subset. Blood was obtained by leukapheresis, after which PBMCs were separated by Ficoll-Histopaque density gradient centrifugation and cryopreserved in liquid nitrogen vapor phase. Purity and quantity of every magnetically sorted T cell population were checked by analytical flow cytometry. Genomic DNA was isolated from every sorted fraction and measured by UV absorbance on a Nanodrop 2000c. General findings and caveats noted by the study authors: Pairwise subsampling indicated that sequencing depth was expected to affect the degree of clonotype sharing among donors. Rarefaction of sorted-subset datasets indicated incomplete sequencing despite the large sequencing depth. When several donors were compared, the shared fraction of clonotypes was about 5% for naive CD4, more than 3% for naive CD8, roughly 2.3% for memory CD4, and 0.3% to 0.5% for memory CD8. Sampling was limited to blood, and TCR repertoires in tissue likely differ from TCR repertoires in blood. The small number of donors limited the genetic and exposure-history diversity represented. Compared with non-shared clonotypes, the clonotypes found in all four sorted-subset donors had higher generation probabilities. Estimated clonotype richness was generally larger for naive than for memory subsets.

TCR CDR3 regions were amplified from genomic DNA by multiplex PCR using the deep immunoSEQ assay. For each cell subset, the extracted genomic DNA was distributed evenly across all wells of several immunoSEQ 96-well plates, and each plate served as one replicate. For sorted subsets, approximately 210 ng of genomic DNA, equivalent to some 30,000 T cell genomes, went into each replicate PCR. The purified libraries were quantified using a Qubit 3.0 fluorometer, sized with a Bioanalyzer 2100, and then quantified again using the KAPA Library Quantification kit. Every immunoSEQ 96-well plate was sequenced on a dedicated single-read 150-cycle Illumina NextSeq 550 flow cell. As for the original processing: Because the immunoSEQ output held only junctional sequences and lacked quality scores, the filtering could not match the filtering applied to full-length reads. To assign V/J genes and CDR3, sequences were annotated using PyIR, a Python wrapper for IgBLAST v1.9, with IMGT germline references. Any read was removed if the V/J assignment was weak (E-value above 1e-6), the CDR3 was missing, or the read contained stop codons, out-of-frame junctions, or ambiguous translated residues. A V3J clonotype was defined by an identical inferred V gene, J gene, and CDR3 amino acid sequence. To compute the percentage overlap between repertoires, the number of shared unique clonotypes was divided by the size of the smaller repertoire. Repertoire richness was assessed with RTK rarefaction, the Chao1 estimator, and Recon v2.1 estimates of unobserved clonotypes. Generation probabilities for all TCRbeta clonotypes obtained by the gDNA method from a handful of donors were computed using OLGA. The source is immuneACCESS, and TCRdb retained only in-frame sequences with V and J called. Part of the clones is not carried over; for the studies checked, unresolved V genes explain less than half of this, and the remainder is unexplained. The V and J calls and clone size were taken over from that table, and D and trimming were inferred from the DNA. A total of a few million clones appear in this sample, about 94% of them only once. The ten largest clones add up to roughly 0.13% of the sample.

Per the germline V gene, MDHEN is the CDR1 and SYDVKM is the CDR2. The CDR3 holds 12 amino acids from the cysteine to the phenylalanine. CDR3 DNA is the only sequence kept; it has 36 bases, read in frame from the first base. Relative to germline, V is 8 bases shorter and J is 0 bases shorter, with 7 bases between their ends. Of note for this clone: The clone's antigen remains unknown. The record has no base qualities; no much larger clone is one base away.

Sequenced: naive CD4+ T cells sorted from blood. The cell subset or site label of this sample denotes: CD45RA+ positively selected. The sequence joins TRBV28 to TRBJ1-2; the D gene cannot be resolved reliably. The TCR was taken from a man aged 18 to 30 in good health. The nucleotide sequence reads as follows: TGTGCCAGCGGGAGCACTAACTATGGCTACACCTTC. Its amino acids are CASGSTNYGYTF.